The 15 T cell receptor beta chains in this list originate from one sample, sequenced in a study of blood T cell repertoires in COVID-19. The repertoire was sequenced with immunoSEQ multiplex PCR; TCRdb's copy has only in-frame clones and lacks some. The sample consists of 140,000 or so clones, more than 80% of them appearing once. Sequencing input: peripheral blood. The receptors were gathered from a woman at least 80 years old with acute or convalescent COVID-19.

V is TRBV7-2 and J is TRBJ1-2; no reliable D call. Between the trimmed V and J ends, which lost 1 base and 2 bases, there was a span of 11 bases. Per germline, CDR1 SGHTA and CDR2 FQGNSA. This CDR3 comprises 15 residues. The CDR3 region has the DNA TGTGCCAGCAGCTTAGATATCGCAGGAAACTATGGCTACACCTTC. Encoded protein: CASSLDIAGNYGYTF.

The V call is TRBV19, the J call TRBJ1-2; 7 nucleotides agree with TRBD1. V lost 3 bases to trimming and J lost 7 bases; unmatched junction nucleotides: 2. Germline assignment: CDR1 LNHDA and CDR2 SQIVND (reference sequence). This CDR3 comprises 12 residues. CDR3 sequence reads: CASSIRQGGYTF. DNA of the CDR3: TGTGCCAGTAGTATCAGACAGGGTGGCTACACCTTC.

This clone turned up a few times. As DNA, the CDR3 is TGTGCCAGCAGCCCCCGACAGGGAACTGAAGCTTTCTTT. It translates to CASSPRQGTEAFF. The rearrangement uses TRBV16 and TRBJ1-1, with 7 bases fitting TRBD1. The CDR3 loop spans 13 amino acids. Losses at the gene ends were 4 bases for V and 5 bases for J; bases not matched to a gene: 4. Germline CDR1 and CDR2: KGHSY and FQNENV.

This chain links TRBV2 with TRBJ2-3, with D possibly TRBD1 on 5 matching bases. Per germline, CDR1 SNHLY and CDR2 FYNNEI. The CDR3 has 13 residues. Trimming cost V 5 bases and J 3 bases, with 9 bases left between them. CDR3 sequence: CASSSKGTDTQYF. CDR3 DNA sequence: TGTGCCAGCAGTAGTAAGGGGACAGATACGCAGTATTTT.

This chain connects TRBV5-1 to TRBJ1-1, with D possibly TRBD1 on 5 matching bases. V lost 4 bases, J lost 4 bases, and 14 bases lay in between. The germline V gene has CDR1 SGHRS and CDR2 YFSETQ. The CDR3 sequence is 14 residues long. CDR3 coding DNA: TGCGCCAGCAGCCCAGGGTTCATAGGCACTGAAGCTTTCTTT. Translating gives CASSPGFIGTEAFF.

The V and J genes are TRBV3-1 (or the pseudogene TRBV3-2) and TRBJ1-2; 9 nucleotides line up with TRBD1. The V gene's germline CDR1 is LGHDT and CDR2 YNNKEL (reference sequence). This CDR3 has 15 residues. J was trimmed by 4 bases and V by 2 bases; bases with no gene match: 5. The DNA of the CDR3 is TGTGCCAGCAGCCAACACAGGGGGCAGGTCTATGGCTACACCTTC. It codes for CASSQHRGQVYGYTF.

The rearrangement links TRBV2 to TRBJ2-7; possible D gene TRBD1, 5 bases. CDR1 and CDR2 from the germline V gene are SNHLY and FYNNEI. With 5 bases removed from V and 4 bases from J, the gap between germline ends came to 15 bases. There are 14 residues in the CDR3. The CDR3 nucleotides are TGTGCCAGCAGTCCTATGGGGCGCCTTTACGAGCAGTACTTC. This codes for CASSPMGRLYEQYF.

The gene calls are TRBV3-1 (or the pseudogene TRBV3-2) and TRBJ2-7; weak D call: TRBD2 (6 bases). The CDR3 runs 14 residues. Germline V CDR1 and CDR2: LGHDT, YNNKEL (reference sequence). Between the trimmed V and J ends, which lost 6 bases and 2 bases, there was a span of 14 bases. Here the CDR3 reads CASSPSSVAYEQYF. The CDR3 DNA reads as TGTGCCAGCAGTCCATCTAGCGTAGCCTACGAGCAGTACTTC.

This clone occurred once. This CDR3 is CASSEVRGGADYGYTF. For the CDR3, the DNA is TGTGCCAGCAGTGAAGTTAGAGGGGGCGCAGACTATGGCTACACCTTC. This chain uses TRBV6-1 with TRBJ1-2; 7 bases are shared with TRBD1. The germline CDR1 and CDR2 sequences are MNHNS and SASEGT. V was clipped by 1 base and J by 3 bases; unmatched bases: 8. The CDR3 has 16 amino acids.

J is TRBJ2-3 and V is TRBV19, with 14 nucleotides matching TRBD2. J lost 5 bases, V lost 8 bases, and 6 bases had no gene match. Germline V lookup: CDR1 LNHDA, CDR2 SQIVND (reference sequence). This CDR3 is built from 15 residues. For the CDR3, the DNA is TGTGCCAGTTCCGGACTAGCGGGGGGTCAAGATACGCAGTATTTT. Translation: CASSGLAGGQDTQYF. The variable domain in full, completed from reference TRBV19 and TRBJ2-3, reads DGGITQSPKYLFRKEGQNVTLSCEQNLNHDAMYWYRQDPGQGLRLIYYSQIVNDFQKGDIAEGYSVSREKKESFPLTVTSAQKNPTAFYLCASSGLAGGQDTQYFGPGTRLTVL.

V usage is TRBV5-8 and J usage is TRBJ1-2; D is ambiguous. The CDR3 contains 12 residues. Germline values: CDR1 SGHTS, CDR2 YDEGEE. The ends were cut back, 4 bases at V and 5 bases at J, with 9 bases in the middle. This CDR3 reads CASSLTGYGYTF. The CDR3 DNA reads as TGTGCCAGCAGCCTGACGGGGTATGGCTACACCTTC.

The chain combines TRBV3-1 (or the pseudogene TRBV3-2) with TRBJ2-3; D unclear. Germline CDR1 is LGHDT and CDR2 is YNNKEL (reference sequence). Trimming shortened V by 0 bases and J by 0 bases, and 10 bases separated the two germline ends. The CDR3 consists of 16 residues. CDR3 sequence: CASSQDQSASTDTQYF. CDR3 bases: TGTGCCAGCAGCCAAGATCAGAGCGCTAGCACAGATACGCAGTATTTT.

The chain employs TRBV9 and TRBJ1-2; D gene ambiguous. With 0 bases removed from V and 1 base from J, the gap between germline ends came to 7 bases. The germline V gene has CDR1 SGDLS and CDR2 YYNGEE. This CDR3 contains 14 residues. The DNA for the CDR3 is TGTGCCAGCAGCGTAGGGGCCGATAACTATGGCTACACCTTC. This encodes CASSVGADNYGYTF. The full variable domain, completed using reference TRBV9 and TRBJ1-2, is DSGVTQTPKHLITATGQRVTLRCSPRSGDLSVYWYQQSLDQGLQFLIQYYNGEERAKGNILERFSAQQFPDLHSELNLSSLELGDSALYFCASSVGADNYGYTFGSGTRLTVV.

A note on this clone: This sample also contains other DNA sequences that code for the same CDR3. This rearrangement joins TRBV3-1 (or the pseudogene TRBV3-2) to TRBJ1-2; 9 bases match TRBD1. The V segment lost 3 bases and the J segment 6 bases; nucleotides outside the gene matches: 2. CDR1 and CDR2 from the germline V gene are LGHDT and YNNKEL (reference sequence). This CDR3 is built from 13 residues. The CDR3 protein is CASSHRTGDGYTF. CDR3 nucleotide sequence: TGTGCCAGCAGCCATAGGACAGGGGATGGCTACACCTTC.

This chain joins TRBV9 and TRBJ2-6; D remains ambiguous. The germline CDR1 and CDR2 sequences are SGDLS and YYNGEE. The ends were cut back, 4 bases at V and 1 base at J, with 6 bases in the middle. The CDR3 is 14 residues long. The CDR3 is CASSLLSGANVLTF. CDR3 DNA: TGTGCCAGCAGCCTCCTTTCTGGGGCCAACGTCCTGACTTTC.